This TCR beta chain was captured in a study of blood T cell repertoires in COVID-19. Background on the study: Samples representing acute and convalescent COVID-19 were sourced from the United States, Italy and Spain. The cDNA or gDNA used as material had been derived from T cells, B-cell-depleted T cells, or PBMCs.

This clone has just a few counts. In germline, CDR1 is WNHNN, CDR2 SYGVQD (reference sequence). V lost 7 bases and J lost 3; bases outside the gene matches: 5. The CDR3 has 14 amino acids. Followed longitudinally, the Seattle patients had been enrolled during active infection. Authors' analysis steps: Reference gene primer amplification in the assay estimated nucleated cell counts. TCRdb's table, derived via immunoSEQ multiplex PCR, lists solely in-frame clones and lacks some. V, J and clone size are taken as reported in that table, and D and trimming were inferred from the DNA itself. Here the sample spans 65,000 or so clones, 75% to 90% being singletons.

The rearrangement joins TRBV10-1 to TRBJ2-1; 8 bases map to TRBD2. Material: peripheral blood. The source is a man aged 25-45 years with COVID-19, enrolled during active disease. This chain's CDR3 is CASTPGLDYNEQFF. CDR3 DNA: TGCGCCAGCACCCCGGGACTAGACTACAATGAGCAGTTCTTC.